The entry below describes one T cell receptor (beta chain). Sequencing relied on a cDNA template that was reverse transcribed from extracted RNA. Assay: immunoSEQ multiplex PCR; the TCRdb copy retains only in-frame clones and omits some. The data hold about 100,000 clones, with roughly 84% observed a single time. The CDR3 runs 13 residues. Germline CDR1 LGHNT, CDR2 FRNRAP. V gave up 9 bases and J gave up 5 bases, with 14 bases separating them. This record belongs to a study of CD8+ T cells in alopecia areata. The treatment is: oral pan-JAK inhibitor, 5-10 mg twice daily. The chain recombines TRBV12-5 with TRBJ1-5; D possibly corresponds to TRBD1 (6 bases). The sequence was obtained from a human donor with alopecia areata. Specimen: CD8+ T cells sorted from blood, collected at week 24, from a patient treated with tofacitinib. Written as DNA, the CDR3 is TGTGCTAGCGTGGACAGTACCTATCAGCCCCAGCATTTT. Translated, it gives CASVDSTYQPQHF.